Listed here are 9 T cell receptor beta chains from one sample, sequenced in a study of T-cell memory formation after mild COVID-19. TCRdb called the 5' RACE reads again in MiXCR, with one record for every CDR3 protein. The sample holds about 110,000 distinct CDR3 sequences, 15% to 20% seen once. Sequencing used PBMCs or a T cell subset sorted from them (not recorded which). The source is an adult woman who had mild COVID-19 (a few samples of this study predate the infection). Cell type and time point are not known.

In DNA form, the CDR3 reads TGTGCCAGCAGCTTTGAGACTAGCGGGGTCTTTTCAAGCTACGAGCAGTACTTC. Protein: CASSFETSGVFSSYEQYF. This chain joins TRBV11-1 and TRBJ2-7; TRBD2 aligns across 11 bases. Germline assignment: CDR1 SGHAT and CDR2 FQDESV (reference sequence). V trimming: 3 bases; J trimming: 3 bases; junction bases outside the gene matches: 13. This CDR3 has 18 amino acids.

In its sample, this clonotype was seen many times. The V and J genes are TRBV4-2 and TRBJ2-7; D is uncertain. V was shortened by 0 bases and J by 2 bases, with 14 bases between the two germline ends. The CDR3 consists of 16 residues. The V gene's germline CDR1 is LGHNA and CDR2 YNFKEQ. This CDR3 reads CASSQDFGSGPYEQYF. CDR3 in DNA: TGTGCCAGCAGCCAAGATTTTGGTTCAGGCCCCTACGAGCAGTACTTC.

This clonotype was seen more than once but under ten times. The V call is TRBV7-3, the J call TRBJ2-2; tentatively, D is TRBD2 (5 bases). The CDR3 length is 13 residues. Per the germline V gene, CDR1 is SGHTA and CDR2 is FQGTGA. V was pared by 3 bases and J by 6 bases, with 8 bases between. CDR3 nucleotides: TGTGCCAGCAGCTTGCGAGGGTCCGGGGAGCTGTTTTTT. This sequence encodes CASSLRGSGELFF.

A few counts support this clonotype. CDR3 coding DNA: TGTGCCAGTAGTCCCGACCGGGCTCCTGGAAACACCATATATTTT. Translated, it gives CASSPDRAPGNTIYF. This chain connects TRBV19 to TRBJ1-3; D is unclear. The CDR3 totals 15 residues. The V end lost 5 bases, the J end lost 2 bases, and 13 bases lay between the germline ends. The germline gives CDR1 LNHDA, CDR2 SQIVND (reference sequence).

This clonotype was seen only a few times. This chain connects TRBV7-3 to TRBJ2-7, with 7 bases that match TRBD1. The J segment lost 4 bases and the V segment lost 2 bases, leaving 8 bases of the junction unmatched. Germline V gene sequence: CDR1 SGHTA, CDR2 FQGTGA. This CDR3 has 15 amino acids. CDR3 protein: CASSLGSGGSYEQYF. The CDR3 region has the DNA TGTGCCAGCAGCTTAGGTTCAGGGGGTTCGTACGAGCAGTACTTC. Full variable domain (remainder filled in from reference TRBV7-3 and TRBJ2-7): GAGVSQTPSNKVTEKGKYVELRCDPISGHTALYWYRQSLGQGPEFLIYFQGTGAADDSGLPNDRFFAVRPEGSVSTLKIQRTERGDSAVYLCASSLGSGGSYEQYFGPGTRLTVT.

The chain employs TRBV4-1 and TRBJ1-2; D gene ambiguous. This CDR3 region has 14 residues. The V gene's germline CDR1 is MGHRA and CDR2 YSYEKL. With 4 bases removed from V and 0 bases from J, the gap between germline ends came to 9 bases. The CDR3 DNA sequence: TGCGCCAGCAGCCCAGGACTCCCTAACTATGGCTACACCTTC. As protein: CASSPGLPNYGYTF.

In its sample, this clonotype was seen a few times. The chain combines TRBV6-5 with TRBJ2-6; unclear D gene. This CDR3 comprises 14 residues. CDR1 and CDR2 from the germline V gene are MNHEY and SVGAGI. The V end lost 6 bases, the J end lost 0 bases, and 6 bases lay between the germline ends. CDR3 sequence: CASSPSSGANVLTF. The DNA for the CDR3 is TGTGCCAGCAGCCCGTCCTCTGGGGCCAACGTCCTGACTTTC.

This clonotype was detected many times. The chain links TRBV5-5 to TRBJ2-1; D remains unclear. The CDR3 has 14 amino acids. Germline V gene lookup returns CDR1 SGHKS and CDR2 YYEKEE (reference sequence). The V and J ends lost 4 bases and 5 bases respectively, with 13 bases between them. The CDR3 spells CASSTLPGNNEQFF. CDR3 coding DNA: TGTGCCAGCAGCACATTACCCGGAAACAATGAGCAGTTCTTC.

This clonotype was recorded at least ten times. DNA for the CDR3: TGCGCCAGCAGCCAAGATGGACTGGGCTCCTACGAGCAGTACTTC. It codes for CASSQDGLGSYEQYF. V gene TRBV4-3 combines with J gene TRBJ2-7, with D possibly matching TRBD2 (5 bases). Trimming shortened V by 0 bases and J by 0 bases, and 9 bases separated the two germline ends. Germline V gene data show CDR1 as LGHNA and CDR2 as YSLEER. The CDR3 is made up of 15 amino acids.